These T cell receptor beta chains were read from a single sample in a study of blood T cell repertoires in COVID-19. Measured with immunoSEQ multiplex PCR; TCRdb has only the in-frame clones, and not every one. The data show hundreds of thousands of clones, around 89% seen once. What was sequenced was PBMCs or T cells enriched from blood (not recorded which). The source of these receptors is a woman in her thirties or forties who had recovered from COVID-19. The CDR3 runs from the conserved cysteine through the conserved F or W.

V: TRBV5-1
J: TRBJ2-2
CDR3: CASSYRQPNTGELFF

V: TRBV29-1
J: TRBJ2-6
CDR3: CSVQGANVLTF

V: TRBV19
J: TRBJ2-7
CDR3: CASSIGWTAKFSYEQYF

V: TRBV3-1/TRBV3-2
J: TRBJ1-2
CDR3: CASSQDATDPYGYTF

V: TRBV6-5
J: TRBJ2-2
CDR3: CASTSRTGNTGELFF

V: TRBV27
J: TRBJ2-7
CDR3: CASSLKGDNSYEQYF

V: TRBV11-3
J: TRBJ2-1
CDR3: CASSLVATSGRNYNEQFF

V: TRBV7-2
J: TRBJ2-5
CDR3: CASSLDKRAGRETQYF

V: TRBV6-5
J: TRBJ2-1
CDR3: CASSLGGSYNEQFF

V: TRBV6-5
J: TRBJ1-6
CDR3: CASNTWANSPLHF

V: TRBV30
J: TRBJ1-4
CDR3: CSAGGNEKLFF

V: TRBV7-2
J: TRBJ1-2
CDR3: CASSADSGQDYGYTF

V: TRBV19
J: TRBJ2-1
CDR3: CASSLRSLYNEQFF

V: TRBV29-1
J: TRBJ1-4
CDR3: CSVLTDPTNEKLFF

V: TRBV7-3
J: TRBJ2-3
CDR3: CASSLTGGYTDTQYF

V: TRBV19
J: TRBJ2-5
CDR3: CASSTRMGTRGETQYF

V: TRBV12-3/TRBV12-4
J: TRBJ2-1
CDR3: CASSPQGTEQFF

V: TRBV10-3
J: TRBJ1-2
CDR3: CAIRGGGQGTPFGYTF

V: TRBV11-2
J: TRBJ1-4
CDR3: CASSFRGVERSEKLFF

V: TRBV24-1
J: TRBJ1-2
CDR3: CATSEADYGYTF

V: TRBV28
J: TRBJ2-2
CDR3: CASSLSGTGRTGELFF

V: TRBV9
J: TRBJ2-5
CDR3: CASSEGGAGGQTQYF

V: TRBV25-1
J: TRBJ2-7
CDR3: CASVRGYPYEQYF

V: TRBV5-4
J: TRBJ2-4
CDR3: CASSLVAGPGGKNIQYF

V: TRBV6-6
J: TRBJ2-7
CDR3: CASSSPGQRYEQYF

V: TRBV30
J: TRBJ2-7
CDR3: CAWRVGRPYEQYF

V: TRBV27
J: TRBJ2-5
CDR3: CASRELNPGIQETQYF

V: TRBV7-9
J: TRBJ1-1
CDR3: CASSPQGLENTEAFF

V: TRBV2
J: TRBJ1-2
CDR3: CASSRQGGMSGYTF

V: TRBV7-8
J: TRBJ2-2
CDR3: CASSPGWERGGELFF

V: TRBV27
J: TRBJ2-7
CDR3: CASSLTTTSAAYEQYF

V: TRBV5-1
J: TRBJ2-1
CDR3: CASSLEPSGGNEQFF

V: TRBV28
J: TRBJ1-3
CDR3: CASSLGARDSGNTIYF

V: TRBV29-1
J: TRBJ2-3
CDR3: CSVRRVENTDTQYF

V: TRBV2
J: TRBJ2-2
CDR3: CASSRLAGGELFF

V: TRBV10-3
J: TRBJ1-5
CDR3: CATADTDSNQPQHF

V: TRBV28
J: TRBJ1-1
CDR3: CASSPRKTEAFF

V: TRBV5-4
J: TRBJ2-6
CDR3: CASSAASGANVLTF

V: TRBV5-5
J: TRBJ2-3
CDR3: CASSLDGGLAGVLGTQYF

V: TRBV7-8
J: TRBJ1-1
CDR3: CASSLVTEGAEAFF

V: TRBV9
J: TRBJ2-3
CDR3: CASSLWPGGGTDTQYF

V: TRBV24-1
J: TRBJ2-5
CDR3: CATSDFVSDRGQETQYF

V: TRBV27
J: TRBJ2-4
CDR3: CASWRDSLAKNIQYF

V: TRBV6-5
J: TRBJ1-4
CDR3: CASSYYRGVKLFF

V: TRBV3-1/TRBV3-2
J: TRBJ2-1
CDR3: CASSQTLAGAQFF

V: TRBV5-1
J: TRBJ1-1
CDR3: CASSLFVNTEAFF

V: TRBV30
J: TRBJ2-2
CDR3: CAWPRGGNTGELFF

V: TRBV11-2
J: TRBJ2-7
CDR3: CASSLAQYSYEQYF

V: TRBV7-2
J: TRBJ2-7
CDR3: CASSLQRESYEQYF

V: TRBV7-3
J: TRBJ2-1
CDR3: CASSSGLAVTYEQFF

V: TRBV4-3
J: TRBJ2-3
CDR3: CASSQNTGSGTAQYF

V: TRBV19
J: TRBJ2-2
CDR3: CASTGGSPLTGELFF

V: TRBV3-1/TRBV3-2
J: TRBJ2-3
CDR3: CASSPGGTDTQYF

V: TRBV6-5
J: TRBJ2-7
CDR3: CASTPGRAYEQYF